This T cell receptor (beta chain) derives from a study of identical twins. Each CDR3 protein gets one entry after TCRdb re-called the 5' RACE reads with MiXCR. The table includes about 730,000 distinct CDR3 sequences, roughly 20% detected once. This clonotype was detected only a few times. The same sample was also studied in work on T cells expressing NK-cell markers.

Sequenced material: PBMCs. The receptor was derived from a woman aged 18-35 years in good health.

For the CDR3, the DNA is TGTGCCAGCAGTTCTAACCCCGCAGAGACCCAGTACTTC. Translated, it gives CASSSNPAETQYF. This chain uses TRBV6-5 with TRBJ2-5, with D uncertain. Germline V lookup: CDR1 MNHEY, CDR2 SVGAGI. The ends were cut back, 4 bases at V and 4 bases at J, with 10 bases in the middle. CDR3 length equals 13 residues.